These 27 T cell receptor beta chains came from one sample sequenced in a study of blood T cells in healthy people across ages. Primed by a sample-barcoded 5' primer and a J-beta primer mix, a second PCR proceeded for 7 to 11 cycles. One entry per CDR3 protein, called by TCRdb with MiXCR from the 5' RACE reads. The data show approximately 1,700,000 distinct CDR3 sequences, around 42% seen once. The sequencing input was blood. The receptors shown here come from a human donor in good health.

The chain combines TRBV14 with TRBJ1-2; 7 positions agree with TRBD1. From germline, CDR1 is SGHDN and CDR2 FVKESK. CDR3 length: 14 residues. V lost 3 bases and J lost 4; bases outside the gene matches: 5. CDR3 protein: CASSQDGQVYGYTF. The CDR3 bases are TGTGCCAGCAGCCAGGATGGACAGGTCTATGGCTACACCTTC.

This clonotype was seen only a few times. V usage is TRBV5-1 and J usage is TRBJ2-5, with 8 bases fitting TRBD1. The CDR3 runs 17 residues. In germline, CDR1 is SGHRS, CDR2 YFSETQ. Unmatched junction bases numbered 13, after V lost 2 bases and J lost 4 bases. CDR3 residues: CASSFGQGGGYGETQYF. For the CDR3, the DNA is TGCGCCAGCAGCTTCGGACAGGGAGGCGGGTATGGAGAGACCCAGTACTTC.

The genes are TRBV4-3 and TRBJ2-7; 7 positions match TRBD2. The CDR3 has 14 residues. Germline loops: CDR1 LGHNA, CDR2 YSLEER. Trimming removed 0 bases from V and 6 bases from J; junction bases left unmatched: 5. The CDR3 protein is CASSQDGGGPEQYF. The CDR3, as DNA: TGCGCCAGCAGCCAAGATGGGGGAGGGCCCGAGCAGTACTTC.

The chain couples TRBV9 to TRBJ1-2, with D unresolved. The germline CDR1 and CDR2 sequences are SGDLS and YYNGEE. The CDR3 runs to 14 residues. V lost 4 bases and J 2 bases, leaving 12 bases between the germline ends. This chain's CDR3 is CASSPRVGNYGYTF. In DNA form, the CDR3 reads TGTGCCAGCAGCCCCCGTGTAGGGAACTATGGCTACACCTTC.

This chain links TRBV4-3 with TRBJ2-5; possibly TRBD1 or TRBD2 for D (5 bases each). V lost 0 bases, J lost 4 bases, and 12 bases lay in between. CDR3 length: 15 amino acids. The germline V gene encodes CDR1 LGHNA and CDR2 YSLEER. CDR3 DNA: TGCGCCAGCAGCCAAGAATGGCTTGGGGGAGAGACCCAGTACTTC. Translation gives CASSQEWLGGETQYF.

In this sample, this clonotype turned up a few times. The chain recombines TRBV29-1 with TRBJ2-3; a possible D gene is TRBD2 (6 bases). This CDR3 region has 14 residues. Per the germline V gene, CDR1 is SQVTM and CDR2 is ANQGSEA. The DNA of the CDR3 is TGCAGTGTGGGGGGAAGCAACTGGAGGGATACGCAGTATTTT. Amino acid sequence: CSVGGSNWRDTQYF.

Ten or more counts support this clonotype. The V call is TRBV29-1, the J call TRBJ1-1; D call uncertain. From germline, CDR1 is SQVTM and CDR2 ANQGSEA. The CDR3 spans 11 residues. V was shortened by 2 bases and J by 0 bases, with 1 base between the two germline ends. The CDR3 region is CSVEMNTEAFF. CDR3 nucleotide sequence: TGCAGCGTTGAAATGAACACTGAAGCTTTCTTT.

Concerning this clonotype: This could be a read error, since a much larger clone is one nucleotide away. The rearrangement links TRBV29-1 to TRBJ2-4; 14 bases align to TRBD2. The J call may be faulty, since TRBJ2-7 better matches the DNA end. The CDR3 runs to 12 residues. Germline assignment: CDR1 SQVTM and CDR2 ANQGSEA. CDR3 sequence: CSGTSGGSEQYF. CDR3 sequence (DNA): TGCAGCGGGACTAGCGGGGGGAGCGAGCAGTACTTC.

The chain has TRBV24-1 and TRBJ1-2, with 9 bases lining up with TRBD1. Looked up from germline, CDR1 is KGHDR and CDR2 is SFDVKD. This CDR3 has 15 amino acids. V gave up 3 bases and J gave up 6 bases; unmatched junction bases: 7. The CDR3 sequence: CATSDVTGGADGYTF. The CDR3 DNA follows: TGTGCCACCAGTGATGTAACAGGGGGCGCCGATGGCTACACCTTC.

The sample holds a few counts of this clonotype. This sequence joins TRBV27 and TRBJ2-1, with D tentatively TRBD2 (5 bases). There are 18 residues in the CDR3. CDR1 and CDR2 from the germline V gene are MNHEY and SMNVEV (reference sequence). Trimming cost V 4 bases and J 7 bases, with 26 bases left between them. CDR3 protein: CASSSSPRLIGGKNEQFF. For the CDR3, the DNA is TGTGCCAGCAGTTCCTCTCCTAGACTAATTGGTGGGAAAAATGAGCAGTTCTTC.

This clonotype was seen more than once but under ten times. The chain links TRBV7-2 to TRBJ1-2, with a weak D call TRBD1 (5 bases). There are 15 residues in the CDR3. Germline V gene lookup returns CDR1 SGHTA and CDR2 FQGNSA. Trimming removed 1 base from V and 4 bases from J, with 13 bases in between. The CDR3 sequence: CASSLEGTRSYGYTF. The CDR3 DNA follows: TGTGCCAGCAGCTTAGAAGGGACCCGGAGCTATGGCTACACCTTC.

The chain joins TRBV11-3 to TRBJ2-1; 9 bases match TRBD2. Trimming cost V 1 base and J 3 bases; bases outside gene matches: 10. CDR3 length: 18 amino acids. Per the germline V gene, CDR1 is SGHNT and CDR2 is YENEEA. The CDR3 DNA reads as TGTGCCAGCAGCTTAGTGGGACGACGGCGGGGGGGCTACAATGAGCAGTTCTTC. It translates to CASSLVGRRRGGYNEQFF.

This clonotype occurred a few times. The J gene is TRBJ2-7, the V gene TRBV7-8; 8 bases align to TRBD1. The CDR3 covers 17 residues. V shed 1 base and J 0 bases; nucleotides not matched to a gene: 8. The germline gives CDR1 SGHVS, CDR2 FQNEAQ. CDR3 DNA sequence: TGTGCCAGCAGCTTAGGAAGGACAGGGCGCAGCTCCTACGAGCAGTACTTC. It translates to CASSLGRTGRSSYEQYF.

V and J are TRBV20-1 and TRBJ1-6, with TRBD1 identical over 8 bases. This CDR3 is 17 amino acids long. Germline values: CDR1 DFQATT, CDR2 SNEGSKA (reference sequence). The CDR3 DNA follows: TGCAGCGGCATCAGGGGGCCCTGTAGGGGAGGTAATTCACCCCTCCACTTT. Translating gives CSGIRGPCRGGNSPLHF.

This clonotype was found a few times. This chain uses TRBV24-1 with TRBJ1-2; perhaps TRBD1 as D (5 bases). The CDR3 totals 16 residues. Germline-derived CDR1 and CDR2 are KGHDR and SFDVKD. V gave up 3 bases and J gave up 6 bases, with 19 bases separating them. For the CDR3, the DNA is TGTGCCACCAGTGATCCGACAGATAACTATTTTGATGGCTACACCTTC. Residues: CATSDPTDNYFDGYTF.

The CDR3 region has the DNA TGTGCCAGCAGTTTCGTGGGGCCGAATCAGCCCCAGCATTTT. This gives the protein CASSFVGPNQPQHF. The rearrangement uses TRBV12-3 or TRBV12-4 and TRBJ1-5, with D maybe TRBD1 (5 bases). This CDR3 is built from 14 residues. The ends were cut back, 3 bases at V and 4 bases at J, with 10 bases in the middle.

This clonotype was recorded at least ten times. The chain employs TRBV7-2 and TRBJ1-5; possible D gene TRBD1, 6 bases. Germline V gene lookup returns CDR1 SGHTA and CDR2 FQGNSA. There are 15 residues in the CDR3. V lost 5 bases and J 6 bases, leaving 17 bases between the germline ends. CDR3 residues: CASSQGRGPGQPQHF. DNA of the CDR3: TGTGCCAGCAGCCAGGGTCGGGGGCCCGGTCAGCCCCAGCATTTT.

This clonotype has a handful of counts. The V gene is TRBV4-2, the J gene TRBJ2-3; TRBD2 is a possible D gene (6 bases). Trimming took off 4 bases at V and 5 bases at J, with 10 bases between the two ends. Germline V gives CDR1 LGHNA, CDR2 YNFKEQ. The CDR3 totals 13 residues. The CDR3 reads CASSPPGEDTQYF. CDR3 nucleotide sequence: TGTGCCAGCAGCCCCCCGGGGGAAGATACGCAGTATTTT.

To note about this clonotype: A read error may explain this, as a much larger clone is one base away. The CDR3 sequence is CASSLWQGTKNIQYF. CDR3 coding DNA: TGCGCCAGCAGCTTGTGGCAGGGCACCAAAAACATTCAGTACTTC. The gene calls are TRBV5-1 and TRBJ2-4; D might be TRBD1 (5 bases). The CDR3 runs 15 residues. Trimming stripped 1 base from V and 2 bases from J, with 10 bases between. Germline V lookup: CDR1 SGHRS, CDR2 YFSETQ.

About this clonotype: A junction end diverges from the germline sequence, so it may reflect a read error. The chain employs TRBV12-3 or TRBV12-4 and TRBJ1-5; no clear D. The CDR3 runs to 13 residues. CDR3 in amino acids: CACSTRDNQPQHF. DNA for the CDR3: TGTGCCTGCAGTACAAGGGACAATCAGCCCCAGCATTTT.

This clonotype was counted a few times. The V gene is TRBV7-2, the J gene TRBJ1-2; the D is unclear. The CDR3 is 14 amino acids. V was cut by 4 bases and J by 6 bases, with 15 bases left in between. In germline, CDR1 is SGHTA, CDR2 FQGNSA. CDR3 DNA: TGTGCCAGCAGCTCCCGGACCCTTAGGGATGGCTACACCTTC. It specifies CASSSRTLRDGYTF. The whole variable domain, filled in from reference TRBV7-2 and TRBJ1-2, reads GAGVSQSPSNKVTEKGKDVELRCDPISGHTALYWYRQSLGQGLEFLIYFQGNSAPDKSGLPSDRFSAERTGGSVSTLTIQRTQQEDSAVYLCASSSRTLRDGYTFGSGTRLTVV.

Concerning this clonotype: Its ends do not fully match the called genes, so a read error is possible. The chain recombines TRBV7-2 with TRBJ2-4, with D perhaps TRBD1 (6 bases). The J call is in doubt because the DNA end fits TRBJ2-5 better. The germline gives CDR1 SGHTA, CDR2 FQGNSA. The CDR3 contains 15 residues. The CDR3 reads CASREEGQTQGTQYF. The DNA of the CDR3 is TGTGCCAGCAGAGAAGAAGGACAGACACAAGGGACCCAGTACTTC.

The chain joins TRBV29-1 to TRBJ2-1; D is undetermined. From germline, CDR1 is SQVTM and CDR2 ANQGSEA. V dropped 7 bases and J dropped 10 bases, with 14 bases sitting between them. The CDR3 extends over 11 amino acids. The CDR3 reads CSATTGAEQFF. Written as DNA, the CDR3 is TGCAGCGCCACAACCGGAGCAGAGCAGTTCTTC.

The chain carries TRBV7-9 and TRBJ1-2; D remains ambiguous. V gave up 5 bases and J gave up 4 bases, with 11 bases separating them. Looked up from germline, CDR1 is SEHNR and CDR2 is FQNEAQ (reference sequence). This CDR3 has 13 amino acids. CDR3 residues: CASSVSGAYGYTF. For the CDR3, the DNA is TGTGCCAGCAGCGTTTCGGGAGCCTATGGCTACACCTTC.

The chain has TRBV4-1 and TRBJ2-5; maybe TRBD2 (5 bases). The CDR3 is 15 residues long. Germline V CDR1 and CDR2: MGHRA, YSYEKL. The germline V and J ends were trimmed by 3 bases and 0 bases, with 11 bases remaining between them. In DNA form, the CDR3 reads TGCGCCAGCAGCCAGGATACGGGGTACCAAGAGACCCAGTACTTC. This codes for CASSQDTGYQETQYF.

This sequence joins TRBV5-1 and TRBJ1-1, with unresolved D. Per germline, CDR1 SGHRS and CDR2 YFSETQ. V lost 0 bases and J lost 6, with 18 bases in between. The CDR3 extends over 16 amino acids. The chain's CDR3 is CASSLDGRSAYAEAFF. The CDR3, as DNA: TGCGCCAGCAGCTTGGACGGCAGGAGTGCCTACGCTGAAGCTTTCTTT.

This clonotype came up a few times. CDR3 in amino acids: CSARDRPDTGSPYNEQFF. As DNA, the CDR3 is TGCAGTGCTAGAGACCGACCTGATACAGGGTCCCCATACAATGAGCAGTTCTTC. The chain couples TRBV20-1 to TRBJ2-1, with D perhaps matching TRBD1 (6 bases). CDR3 length: 18 residues. The germline V gene has CDR1 DFQATT and CDR2 SNEGSKA (reference sequence). The V end lost 0 bases, the J end lost 4 bases, and 22 bases lay between the germline ends.